These T cell receptor beta chains were read from a single sample in a study of shared clonotypes between healthy human individuals. The table came from immunoSEQ multiplex PCR; TCRdb's copy has only in-frame clones and leaves some out. Among roughly 640,000 clones listed, around two thirds were seen once. Source material: memory CD4+ T cells sorted from blood. These receptors were collected from a woman between 25 and 40 years old in good health. CDR3s include the opening cysteine and the closing phenylalanine or tryptophan. Each record gives: J gene, clone size, V gene, D gene, CDR3 DNA, CDR3 protein. D genes are given only for firm matches. Clone size is stated in some rows and not others, as once, few, many or a class when expanded.

TRBJ2-3,NA,TRBV5-1,TRBD2,TGCGCCAGCAGCTTGGGAGGGAGGGAAGATACGCAGTATTTT,CASSLGGREDTQYF
TRBJ2-7,NA,TRBV20-1,NA,TGCAGTGCTTTAAGAACCTACGAGCAGTACTTC,CSALRTYEQYF
TRBJ1-5,NA,TRBV29-1,NA,TGCAGCGTTGGAGACAACGGGCAGCCCCAGCATTTT,CSVGDNGQPQHF
TRBJ1-5,NA,TRBV11-2,TRBD1,TGTGCCAGCAGCCCCGATGGCCCATTCGGACAGGGGACCAATCAGCCCCAGCATTTT,CASSPDGPFGQGTNQPQHF
TRBJ1-2,few,TRBV2,NA,TGTGCCGCAGGGTCAACTAACTATGGCTACACCTTC,CAAGSTNYGYTF
TRBJ2-5,NA,TRBV4-1,TRBD1,TGCGCCAGCAGCCCCCGGGACAGAAAAGAGACCCAGTACTTC,CASSPRDRKETQYF
TRBJ2-2,few,TRBV11-2,TRBD2,TGTGCCAGCAGCTTTCCCGCGGGAGTAGGGACCGGGGAGCTGTTTTTT,CASSFPAGVGTGELFF
TRBJ2-7,NA,TRBV15,NA,TGTGCCACCAGCAGAGATCTCGGCAGTACGTACGAGCAGTACTTC,CATSRDLGSTYEQYF
TRBJ2-2,NA,TRBV30,NA,TGTGCCTGGAGTGTACAGGGCACCGGGGAGCTGTTTTTT,CAWSVQGTGELFF
TRBJ1-5,many,TRBV5-1,NA,TGCGCCAGCAGTCAAGAGGTGGATAGGCCCCAGCATTTT,CASSQEVDRPQHF
TRBJ1-6,NA,TRBV25-1,NA,TGTGCCAGCAGTGAATTAGAAGGTGGCACCGATTCACCCCTCCACTTT,CASSELEGGTDSPLHF
TRBJ1-1,NA,TRBV25-1,TRBD1,TGTGCCAGCAAACGAACCGGGACAGGGAACACTGAAGCTTTCTTT,CASKRTGTGNTEAFF
TRBJ2-2,NA,TRBV7-7,NA,TGTGCCAGCAGCTTATCTTCCGCCTCCGGGGAGCTGTTTTTT,CASSLSSASGELFF
TRBJ2-5,NA,TRBV7-8,NA,TGTGCCAGCAGCTTAAACAGGCAAGAGACCCAGTACTTC,CASSLNRQETQYF
TRBJ2-5,NA,TRBV6-1,TRBD1,TGTGCCAGCAGTGGAACCCGGGACAGTCAAGAGACCCAGTACTTC,CASSGTRDSQETQYF
TRBJ2-1,once,TRBV6-5,NA,TGTGCCAGCAGAGCAGCCTACAATGAGCAGTTCTTC,CASRAAYNEQFF
TRBJ1-4,NA,TRBV27,NA,TGTGCCAGCAGTTTAAGGGGGGCTGTTGAAAAACTGTTTTTT,CASSLRGAVEKLFF
TRBJ1-5,NA,TRBV28,NA,TGTGCCAGCAGTTTGAGGGAGCGGGGAAATCAGCCCCAGCATTTT,CASSLRERGNQPQHF
TRBJ1-1,NA,TRBV10-3,NA,TGTGCCATCAGTGCTAGACAGGAGGAAGCTTTCTTT,CAISARQEEAFF
TRBJ2-5,once,TRBV18,NA,TGTGCCAGCCAAGCGCTAGAGACCCAGTACTTC,CASQALETQYF
TRBJ1-1,NA,TRBV27,NA,TGTGCCAGCAGTGCTCGGCGCGATGGCACTGAAGCTTTCTTT,CASSARRDGTEAFF
TRBJ2-3,NA,TRBV28,NA,TGTGCCAGCAGTTATTCATTCCGGGACCCGAAAGGTGCAGATACGCAGTATTTT,CASSYSFRDPKGADTQYF
TRBJ1-4,once,TRBV15,NA,TGTGCCACCAGCGCCCCCAGGGTAACTAATGAAAAACTGTTTTTT,CATSAPRVTNEKLFF
TRBJ1-1,NA,TRBV6-1,TRBD1,TGTGCCAGCAGTGTTCGGGACAGGGAGAACACTGAAGCTTTCTTT,CASSVRDRENTEAFF
TRBJ1-2,NA,TRBV7-9,NA,TGTGCCAGCAGCTTATCGGGACGGTATGGCTACACCTTC,CASSLSGRYGYTF
TRBJ1-2,NA,TRBV19,NA,TGTGCCAGCCGCGGGACAACCGACTACTATGGCTACACCTTC,CASRGTTDYYGYTF
TRBJ1-1,many,TRBV28,NA,TGTGCCAGCAGCCGACGTGGACCCATTCGTGGCACTGAAGCTTTCTTT,CASSRRGPIRGTEAFF
TRBJ2-7,many,TRBV27,NA,TGTGCCAGTAGAGGAGGAAAAGGGTCCAGCTCCTACGAGCAGTACTTC,CASRGGKGSSSYEQYF
TRBJ1-1,NA,TRBV14,NA,TGTGCCAGCAGCCAAGGAAACACTGAAGCTTTCTTT,CASSQGNTEAFF
TRBJ1-2,NA,TRBV6-5,NA,TGTGCCAGCAGTCCGCGAGGCAGGGGCTACACCTTC,CASSPRGRGYTF
TRBJ2-5,NA,TRBV4-1,NA,TGCGCCAGCAGCCGAGACAGGTGGGAAAAGACCCAGTACTTC,CASSRDRWEKTQYF
TRBJ2-7,NA,TRBV11-2,NA,TGTGCCAGCAGCCGAATAGCGGAGCTGCGTTACGAGCAGTACTTC,CASSRIAELRYEQYF
TRBJ2-7,NA,TRBV27,TRBD2,TGTGCCAGCACTTCATTAGCGGGAGGAGGCTACGAGCAGTACTTC,CASTSLAGGGYEQYF
TRBJ1-5,NA,TRBV28,NA,TGTGCCAGCAGAGTACAGGTGGGGAATCAGCCCCAGCATTTT,CASRVQVGNQPQHF
TRBJ1-5,NA,TRBV28,NA,TGTGCCAGCAGTTTTGGGTCCCGGGGCCAGAGCAATCAGCCCCAGCATTTT,CASSFGSRGQSNQPQHF
TRBJ1-5,NA,TRBV19,NA,TGTGCCAGTAGTATAGGGTGGAGAGACAATCAGCCCCAGCATTTT,CASSIGWRDNQPQHF
TRBJ2-4,NA,TRBV7-2,TRBD2,TGTGCCAGCAGCTACTCCCCTGCTAGCGGCAGAAACATTCAGTACTTC,CASSYSPASGRNIQYF
TRBJ2-7,NA,TRBV6-5,NA,TGTGCCAGCAGTGGAGGTCTTAACTACGAGCAGTACTTC,CASSGGLNYEQYF
TRBJ1-4,few,TRBV2,NA,TGTGCCAGCAACCAAGCGGGACACCTCGGTAGTGCAACTAATGAAAAACTGTTTTTT,CASNQAGHLGSATNEKLFF
TRBJ1-1,NA,TRBV19,TRBD1,TGTGCCAGTAGTATACGGACAGGGATGAACACTGAAGCTTTCTTT,CASSIRTGMNTEAFF